Below are 5 T cell receptor beta chains sequenced from a single sample in a study of blood T cell repertoires in COVID-19. TCRdb's table, derived via immunoSEQ multiplex PCR, lists solely in-frame clones and lacks some. The repertoire holds around 250,000 clones, with approximately 86% as singletons. The sequenced material came from peripheral blood. The origin of the receptors is a woman aged 70-85 years with active or convalescent COVID-19.

The chain joins TRBV18 to TRBJ2-2; tentatively, D is TRBD1 (6 bases). This CDR3 has 14 amino acids. The V end lost 4 bases, the J end lost 6 bases, and 12 bases lay between the germline ends. Germline CDR1 KGHSH, CDR2 LQKENI. The CDR3 sequence: CASSLKGQSGELFF. In nucleotides, the CDR3 is TGTGCCAGCTCACTAAAGGGACAATCCGGGGAGCTGTTTTTT.

The CDR3 coding sequence is TGTGCCAGCAATGACAGGCTGAACACTGAAGCTTTCTTT. Translation: CASNDRLNTEAFF. V and J are TRBV25-1 and TRBJ1-1, with D tentatively TRBD1 (6 bases). The V end lost 7 bases, the J end lost 0 bases, and 9 bases lay between the germline ends. The CDR3 is 13 amino acids. CDR1 MGHDK and CDR2 SYGVNS come from the germline V gene.

The chain uses TRBV15 and TRBJ2-7; D perhaps matches TRBD1 (5 bases). Between the trimmed V and J ends, which lost 0 bases and 4 bases, there was a span of 10 bases. The CDR3 has 14 residues. Germline V gene data show CDR1 as LNHNV and CDR2 as YYDKDF (reference sequence). This chain's CDR3 is CATSRDRQGYEQYF. The CDR3 bases are TGTGCCACCAGCAGAGACCGTCAGGGATACGAGCAGTACTTC.

The chain carries TRBV10-3 and TRBJ2-1; 8 bases fit TRBD1. There are 15 residues in the CDR3. CDR1 is ENHRY and CDR2 is SYGVKD in the germline V gene. V was clipped by 6 bases and J by 4 bases; unmatched bases: 8. The CDR3 region has the DNA TGTGCCATCAGATCGGGACAGGCTCTTTACAATGAGCAGTTCTTC. Translated: CAIRSGQALYNEQFF.

This sequence joins TRBV25-1 and TRBJ1-6; perhaps TRBD1 as D (6 bases). This CDR3 is built from 14 residues. Deletions cut 2 bases from V and 7 bases from J, with 9 bases between. Germline assignment: CDR1 MGHDK and CDR2 SYGVNS. In DNA, the CDR3 is TGTGCCAGCAGTGAACAGGGGAGCAATTCACCCCTCCACTTT. This translates into CASSEQGSNSPLHF.